These 27 T cell receptor beta chains share one sample of origin, sequenced in a study of T cell clones after liver transplantation. The repertoire was sequenced with immunoSEQ multiplex PCR; TCRdb's copy has only in-frame clones and lacks some. Of 45,000 to 60,000 clones listed, less than 85% are singletons. Specimen: CD4+ T cells from blood, collected at the approximately 15-month timepoint. All receptors come from a human patient who received a liver transplant. Some T cells here may be from the graft donor.

This clone was seen just once. The rearrangement joins TRBV6-1 to TRBJ1-2, with D tentatively TRBD1 (6 bases). The CDR3 extends over 14 amino acids. V lost 1 base to trimming and J lost 5 bases, with 11 bases between them. Germline V CDR1 and CDR2: MNHNS, SASEGT. The CDR3, as DNA: TGTGCCAGCAGTGAAGGACAGGTTGCTTATGGCTACACCTTC. Its translation is CASSEGQVAYGYTF.

This chain connects TRBV6-1 to TRBJ1-4; D possibly corresponds to TRBD1 (5 bases). Germline CDR1 and CDR2: MNHNS and SASEGT. The CDR3 covers 14 residues. Trimming cost V 2 bases and J 6 bases, with 10 bases left between them. DNA for the CDR3: TGTGCCAGCAGTGAAATGGGGGGTTATGAAAAACTGTTTTTT. It codes for CASSEMGGYEKLFF.

The chain joins TRBV6-5 to TRBJ1-5; no clear D gene. There are 11 residues in the CDR3. Germline lookup yields CDR1 MNHEY and CDR2 SVGAGI. V lost 7 bases and J 13 bases, leaving 14 bases between the germline ends. As DNA, the CDR3 is TGTGCCAGCACCGACGGGTCCCGACAGCATTTT. It yields the protein CASTDGSRQHF.

This clone came up once. The chain employs TRBV9 and TRBJ1-1; D possibly corresponds to TRBD1 (6 bases). The length of the CDR3 is 13 residues. V was shortened by 4 bases and J by 4 bases, with 11 bases between the two germline ends. Germline values: CDR1 SGDLS, CDR2 YYNGEE. The CDR3 loop is CASSTTGSTEAFF. In DNA, the CDR3 is TGTGCCAGCAGCACGACAGGAAGCACTGAAGCTTTCTTT.

This clone was seen more than once but under ten times. The J gene is TRBJ2-1, the V gene TRBV9, with 10 bases that match TRBD2. The CDR3 is made up of 14 amino acids. The germline CDR1 and CDR2 sequences are SGDLS and YYNGEE. V was clipped by 4 bases and J by 4 bases; unmatched bases: 2. The chain's CDR3 is CASSRTSGYNEQFF. The CDR3 DNA reads as TGTGCCAGCAGCCGGACTAGCGGATACAATGAGCAGTTCTTC. Full variable domain (remainder filled in from reference TRBV9 and TRBJ2-1): DSGVTQTPKHLITATGQRVTLRCSPRSGDLSVYWYQQSLDQGLQFLIQYYNGEERAKGNILERFSAQQFPDLHSELNLSSLELGDSALYFCASSRTSGYNEQFFGPGTRLTVL.

The rearrangement links TRBV5-1 to TRBJ1-1; no definite D call. The CDR3 is 14 amino acids. The germline gives CDR1 SGHRS, CDR2 YFSETQ. The ends were cut back, 1 base at V and 4 bases at J, with 11 bases in the middle. In DNA form, the CDR3 reads TGCGCCAGCAGCTTGCGGGAGGGTGGCACTGAAGCTTTCTTT. Its translation: CASSLREGGTEAFF.

The sample holds a few counts of this clone. The V call is TRBV6-1, the J call TRBJ1-1, with 9 nucleotides matching TRBD1. Germline trimming cut 4 bases from V and 3 bases from J; bases unmatched to any gene: 9. The CDR3 spans 16 residues. Looked up from germline, CDR1 is MNHNS and CDR2 is SASEGT. CDR3 sequence: CASSASTGGFDTEAFF. Here the CDR3 DNA reads TGTGCCAGCAGTGCCTCCACAGGGGGCTTCGACACTGAAGCTTTCTTT.

The CDR3 nucleotides read TGTGCCAGCAGTTCCTGGACAGGGACTCATCAGCCCCAGCATTTT. This gives the protein CASSSWTGTHQPQHF. This chain uses TRBV27 with TRBJ1-5; TRBD1 agrees at 8 bases. The junction had 7 bases not matched to a gene; V was cut back by 4 bases and J by 5 bases. Germline loops: CDR1 MNHEY, CDR2 SMNVEV (reference sequence). The CDR3 is 15 residues long.

V gene TRBV7-9 combines with J gene TRBJ1-2, with 9 bases lining up with TRBD1. Trimming took 1 base from V and 4 from J; bases not matched to a gene: 4. Germline CDR1 is SEHNR and CDR2 is FQNEAQ (reference sequence). The CDR3 has 15 amino acids. The CDR3 spells CASSLGDREGYGYTF. The CDR3 DNA is TGTGCCAGCAGCTTAGGGGACAGGGAGGGCTATGGCTACACCTTC.

This chain joins TRBV14 and TRBJ2-2; D is unclear. V was shortened by 0 bases and J by 6 bases, with 2 bases between the two germline ends. CDR1 is SGHDN and CDR2 is FVKESK in the germline V gene. The CDR3 runs 12 residues. The CDR3 loop reads CASSQEAGELFF. The CDR3 DNA follows: TGTGCCAGCAGCCAAGAAGCCGGGGAGCTGTTTTTT.

The V call is TRBV21-1, the J call TRBJ2-3; the table's D gene call, TRBD2, was not cross checked with the DNA. TRBV21-1 is assigned pseudogene status. This CDR3 has 15 amino acids. The CDR3 is CASSKWAGGPCTQYF. CDR3 bases: TGTGCCAGCAGCAAATGGGCGGGAGGGCCCTGTACGCAGTATTTT.

The DNA for the CDR3 is TGTGCCAGCAGTTCATATAGCAATCAGCCCCAGCATTTT. It encodes CASSSYSNQPQHF. V and J are TRBV27 and TRBJ1-5, with unresolved D. Germline values: CDR1 MNHEY, CDR2 SMNVEV (reference sequence). This CDR3 is built from 13 residues. The ends were cut back, 4 bases at V and 0 bases at J, with 4 bases in the middle.

This clone turned up a few times. The chain uses TRBV18 and TRBJ2-7, with TRBD1 as a possible D gene (6 bases). The CDR3 is 13 amino acids. Trimming cost V 5 bases and J 4 bases, with 12 bases left between them. Germline assignment: CDR1 KGHSH and CDR2 LQKENI. The CDR3 loop reads CASSIGTQYEQYV. CDR3 in DNA: TGTGCCAGCTCAATTGGGACACAGTACGAGCAGTACGTC.

The chain's CDR3 is CASSPAPGTGHSSYNEQFF. The CDR3 DNA is TGTGCCAGCAGTCCTGCTCCCGGGACAGGGCATTCCTCCTACAATGAGCAGTTCTTC. The rearrangement links TRBV28 to TRBJ2-1, with 9 bases fitting TRBD1. Germline V gives CDR1 MDHEN, CDR2 SYDVKM. This CDR3 comprises 19 residues. The junction had 14 bases not matched to a gene; V was cut back by 5 bases and J by 0 bases.

This clone was seen a single time. The rearrangement joins TRBV7-2 to TRBJ1-6; no reliable D call. Germline CDR1 is SGHTA and CDR2 is FQGNSA. The CDR3 totals 14 residues. V lost 5 bases and J 12 bases, leaving 17 bases between the germline ends. The CDR3: CASSPHPQAEPLHF. The CDR3 DNA sequence: TGTGCCAGCAGCCCCCACCCCCAGGCGGAACCCCTCCACTTT.

This clone showed up just once. This sequence joins TRBV7-6 and TRBJ1-2; a possible D gene is TRBD1 (5 bases). V lost 0 bases and J 8 bases, leaving 13 bases between the germline ends. Germline CDR1 SGHVS, CDR2 FNYEAQ. This CDR3 contains 14 residues. The CDR3 bases are TGTGCCAGCAGCTTAGCAGGGGCCAGGGAGGGCTACACCTTC. The encoded protein is CASSLAGAREGYTF. The variable domain in full, with the rest retrieved from reference TRBV7-6 and TRBJ1-2, is GAGVSQSPRYKVTKRGQDVALRCDPISGHVSLYWYRQALGQGPEFLTYFNYEAQQDKSGLPNDRFSAERPEGSISTLTIQRTEQRDSAMYRCASSLAGAREGYTFGSGTRLTVV.

The chain joins TRBV11-1 to TRBJ2-5, with a weak D call TRBD2 (6 bases). This CDR3 has 17 amino acids. Trimming took off 5 bases at V and 0 bases at J, with 19 bases between the two ends. Per the germline V gene, CDR1 is SGHAT and CDR2 is FQDESV (reference sequence). CDR3 region: CASSLIAGTADQETQYF. The DNA for the CDR3 is TGTGCCAGCAGCCTCATCGCCGGGACTGCAGACCAAGAGACCCAGTACTTC.

This chain connects TRBV5-8 to TRBJ2-3, with D possibly matching TRBD2 (5 bases). Trimming took off 0 bases at V and 6 bases at J, with 14 bases between the two ends. The germline V gene has CDR1 SGHTS and CDR2 YDEGEE. CDR3 length equals 15 residues. CDR3 DNA: TGTGCCAGCAGCTTGGTAGGACTCAGCCGGGATACGCAGTATTTT. Translating gives CASSLVGLSRDTQYF. Full variable domain (remainder filled in from reference TRBV5-8 and TRBJ2-3): EAGVTQSPTHLIKTRGQQATLRCSPISGHTSVYWYQQALGLGLQFLLWYDEGEERNRGNFPPRFSGRQFPNYSSELNVNALELEDSALYLCASSLVGLSRDTQYFGPGTRLTVL.

This sequence joins TRBV4-1 and TRBJ2-3, with D perhaps TRBD2 (6 bases). This CDR3 contains 16 residues. Deletions cut 0 bases from V and 2 bases from J, with 12 bases between. Germline V gene lookup returns CDR1 MGHRA and CDR2 YSYEKL. CDR3: CASSQEWRGSTDTQYF. CDR3 in DNA: TGCGCCAGCAGCCAAGAGTGGCGGGGATCCACAGATACGCAGTATTTT.

This clone was observed a single time. The chain uses TRBV18 and TRBJ2-1; weak D call: TRBD2 (6 bases). Germline assignment: CDR1 KGHSH and CDR2 LQKENI. This CDR3 is 15 amino acids long. V was pared by 1 base and J by 6 bases, with 13 bases between. CDR3 nucleotides: TGTGCCAGCTCACCACAGGCGCAGGAGGGCAATGAGCAGTTCTTC. Translated: CASSPQAQEGNEQFF. Filled out from reference TRBV18 and TRBJ2-1, the complete variable domain reads NAGVMQNPRHLVRRRGQEARLRCSPMKGHSHVYWYRQLPEEGLKFMVYLQKENIIDESGMPKERFSAEFPKEGPSILRIQQVVRGDSAAYFCASSPQAQEGNEQFFGPGTRLTVL.

The gene calls are TRBV7-2 and TRBJ2-7; D ambiguous. The CDR3 has 15 residues. Germline-derived CDR1 and CDR2 are SGHTA and FQGNSA. The V and J ends lost 1 base and 2 bases respectively, with 12 bases between them. CDR3 nucleotide sequence: TGTGCCAGCAGCTTAGACCCCACCGAGGCCTACGAGCAGTACTTC. This encodes CASSLDPTEAYEQYF.

This chain links TRBV19 with TRBJ1-1, with a weak D call TRBD1 (6 bases). CDR3 length: 14 amino acids. Trimming removed 6 bases at V and 5 bases at J, with 16 bases between. The germline V gene has CDR1 LNHDA and CDR2 SQIVND (reference sequence). The chain's CDR3 is CASSTDRRGTEAFF. The CDR3, as DNA: TGTGCCAGTAGCACCGACAGGCGGGGAACTGAAGCTTTCTTT. Combining the CDR3 with reference TRBV19 and TRBJ1-1 gives the whole variable domain DGGITQSPKYLFRKEGQNVTLSCEQNLNHDAMYWYRQDPGQGLRLIYYSQIVNDFQKGDIAEGYSVSREKKESFPLTVTSAQKNPTAFYLCASSTDRRGTEAFFGQGTRLTVV.

The rearrangement joins TRBV27 to TRBJ2-1; D might be TRBD1 (5 bases). Per the germline V gene, CDR1 is MNHEY and CDR2 is SMNVEV (reference sequence). V lost 10 bases and J lost 7, with 11 bases in between. CDR3 length: 11 residues. The CDR3, as DNA: TGTGCCACAAATAGGGGAAATGAGCAGTTCTTC. Its protein is CATNRGNEQFF.

The rearrangement joins TRBV10-3 to TRBJ2-7; possibly TRBD1 or TRBD2 for D (5 bases each). The germline CDR1 and CDR2 sequences are ENHRY and SYGVKD. V was pared by 5 bases and J by 6 bases, with 26 bases between. This CDR3 is 17 amino acids long. The CDR3 is CAISSSPGRGRISEQYV. The CDR3 bases are TGTGCCATCAGTTCCAGCCCGGGACGAGGTAGGATTAGCGAGCAGTACGTC.

V usage is TRBV5-6 and J usage is TRBJ1-3; 8 nucleotides line up with TRBD1. Trimming at V came to 1 base and at J to 4 bases, leaving 4 bases not matched to a gene. There are 15 residues in the CDR3. Looked up from germline, CDR1 is SGHDT and CDR2 is YYEEEE. CDR3 residues: CASSLRQGFGNTIYF. The DNA of the CDR3 is TGTGCCAGCAGCTTGAGACAGGGGTTCGGAAACACCATATATTTT.

The V call is TRBV5-1, the J call TRBJ1-1; D unresolved. CDR3 length: 14 residues. CDR1 and CDR2 from the germline V gene are SGHRS and YFSETQ. The V gene lost 0 bases and the J gene lost 1 base, with 7 bases spanning the gap. CDR3 in amino acids: CASSLGAANTEAFF. DNA for the CDR3: TGCGCCAGCAGCTTGGGGGCAGCGAACACTGAAGCTTTCTTT. Filled out from reference TRBV5-1 and TRBJ1-1, the complete variable domain reads KAGVTQTPRYLIKTRGQQVTLSCSPISGHRSVSWYQQTPGQGLQFLFEYFSETQRNKGNFPGRFSGRQFSNSRSEMNVSTLELGDSALYLCASSLGAANTEAFFGQGTRLTVV.

This clone occurred a few times. The chain couples TRBV29-1 to TRBJ2-5; 11 positions match TRBD1. This CDR3 spans 14 amino acids. CDR1 SQVTM and CDR2 ANQGSEA come from the germline V gene. V dropped 6 bases and J dropped 4; count of bases not matched to a gene: 7. CDR3 DNA: TGCAGCGTAGGGACAGGGGGTTTTGGAGAGACCCAGTACTTC. Amino acids: CSVGTGGFGETQYF.